The rows below give T cell receptor beta chains drawn from one sample of a study of vaccination effects on CD4 cells after COVID-19. Generated by immunoSEQ multiplex PCR, the TCRdb table keeps only in-frame clones and is missing some. The table lists 13,000 to 15,000 clones, more than 65% of them singletons, with roughly 25% in the top ten. For these TCRs, the target antigens are not known. The sequences come from CD4+ T cells from PBMCs cultured with HCoV-229E spike peptides, collected before COVID-19 vaccination. The receptors stem from a human donor who received a COVID-19 vaccine. Each CDR3 is given with its conserved first and last residue. Each record gives: clone size, V gene, J gene, D gene, CDR3 protein, CDR3 DNA. A D gene is named only where the DNA matches it firmly. The size of a clone is reported for some rows only, either as once, few or many, or as a class for expanded clones.

-	TRBV3-1/TRBV3-2	TRBJ2-3	TRBD2	CASSQASGFTDTQYF	TGTGCCAGCAGCCAAGCTAGCGGGTTCACAGATACGCAGTATTTT
-	TRBV6-6	TRBJ2-7	TRBD2	CASTLAGEVYEQYF	TGTGCCAGCACCTTAGCGGGCGAGGTCTACGAGCAGTACTTC
-	TRBV2	TRBJ1-2	-	CASSEEGDGYTF	TGTGCCAGCAGTGAAGAGGGGGATGGCTACACCTTC
medium-sized	TRBV4-1	TRBJ1-5	-	CASSPERQAYSNQPQHF	TGCGCCAGCAGCCCTGAGCGACAGGCTTATAGCAATCAGCCCCAGCATTTT
-	TRBV15	TRBJ1-2	-	CATSRDQGGYTF	TGTGCCACCAGCAGAGATCAGGGTGGCTACACCTTC
-	TRBV7-9	TRBJ2-5	-	CASSYTQETQYF	TGTGCCAGCAGCTATACTCAAGAGACCCAGTACTTC
-	TRBV5-1	TRBJ2-3	-	CASSFGDTQYF	TGCGCCAGCAGCTTCGGGGATACGCAGTATTTT
-	TRBV2	TRBJ2-6	-	CASEGGFSGANVLTF	TGTGCCAGCGAGGGCGGGTTCTCTGGGGCCAACGTCCTGACTTTC
-	TRBV12-5	TRBJ2-1	TRBD1	CASGLVLEQGAHNEQFF	TGTGCTAGTGGTTTGGTACTTGAGCAGGGGGCCCACAATGAGCAGTTCTTC
-	TRBV19	TRBJ2-7	TRBD2	CASSLAGGYEQYF	TGTGCCAGTAGTTTAGCGGGAGGATACGAGCAGTACTTC
-	TRBV6-1	TRBJ1-1	-	CASSELGGTEAFF	TGTGCCAGCAGTGAACTAGGGGGTACTGAAGCTTTCTTT
-	TRBV7-2	TRBJ2-3	-	CASSFGKPSTDTQYF	TGTGCCAGCAGCTTCGGGAAACCTAGCACAGATACGCAGTATTTT
-	TRBV4-1	TRBJ2-2	-	CASKPRILEQGGELFF	TGCGCCAGCAAGCCACGAATACTCGAACAGGGCGGGGAGCTGTTTTTT
-	TRBV4-2	TRBJ2-1	TRBD2	CASSREGMTSGGAGEQFF	TGTGCCAGCAGCCGAGAGGGCATGACTAGCGGGGGGGCCGGGGAGCAGTTCTTC
-	TRBV2	TRBJ2-1	-	CASSEGPSRWQFF	TGTGCCAGCAGTGAAGGACCCTCCAGATGGCAGTTCTTC
-	TRBV7-9	TRBJ2-2	-	CASRRRGGFSTGELFF	TGTGCCAGCAGGCGCAGGGGGGGCTTCTCCACCGGGGAGCTGTTTTTT
few	TRBV29-1	TRBJ1-2	-	CSVDSYGYTF	TGCAGCGTTGATTCCTATGGCTACACCTTC
-	TRBV28	TRBJ2-1	-	CASSLGGTVRGEQFF	TGTGCCAGCAGTTTAGGGGGGACAGTCCGGGGTGAGCAGTTCTTC
-	TRBV6-5	TRBJ2-2	TRBD1	CASSGQGTGELFF	TGTGCCAGCAGCGGACAGGGTACCGGGGAGCTGTTTTTT
-	TRBV4-1	TRBJ1-1	-	CASSQVGGKARAFF	TGCGCCAGCAGCCAGGTAGGGGGAAAGGCGCGAGCTTTCTTT
-	TRBV5-1	TRBJ1-2	-	CASSLGQSGGYGYTF	TGCGCCAGCAGTCTAGGACAGTCCGGCGGCTATGGCTACACCTTC
-	TRBV5-4	TRBJ2-3	-	CASSRRQTTDTQYF	TGTGCCAGCAGCCGGAGACAGACCACAGATACGCAGTATTTT
-	TRBV19	TRBJ1-1	-	CASNSLNTEAFF	TGTGCCAGTAACTCCTTGAACACTGAAGCTTTCTTT
-	TRBV2	TRBJ2-5	-	CASSDRGETQYF	TGTGCCAGCAGTGATAGGGGAGAGACCCAGTACTTC
-	TRBV6-2/TRBV6-3	TRBJ2-4	-	CASSYPGAPKNIQYF	TGTGCCAGCAGTTACCCCGGGGCACCCAAAAACATTCAGTACTTC
-	TRBV15	TRBJ2-1	TRBD2	CATSSSRGGWNEQFF	TGTGCCACCAGCAGCTCTCGGGGGGGCTGGAATGAGCAGTTCTTC
-	TRBV5-5	TRBJ2-3	-	CASSSTTDTQYF	TGTGCCAGCAGTTCAACTACGGATACGCAGTATTTT
-	TRBV7-2	TRBJ1-4	TRBD1	CASSATGGTEKLFF	TGTGCCAGCAGCGCCACAGGGGGCACTGAAAAACTGTTTTTT